The rows below give T cell receptor beta chains drawn from one sample of a study of technical replicates of blood from a few donors. Some clones are missing from TCRdb's copy, which holds only in-frame ones; the method was immunoSEQ multiplex PCR. This sample has approximately 99,000 clones; around 96% occur once, and the top ten carry more than 0.2%. What was sequenced was T cells isolated from PBMCs. The receptors were gathered from a human donor in good health. CDR3s include the opening cysteine and the closing phenylalanine or tryptophan. Fields, in order: J gene, V gene, D gene, clone size, CDR3 length, CDR3 protein, CDR3 DNA. D genes are given only for firm matches. Not all rows give a size; the values are once, few, many and, for expanded clones, a class.

j_call: TRBJ1-3; v_call: TRBV2; d_call: TRBD1; clone_size: -; cdr3_length: 14; cdr3_aa: CASRGQTSGNTIYF; cdr3_nt: TGTGCCAGCAGGGGACAGACCTCTGGAAACACCATATATTTT
j_call: TRBJ1-2; v_call: TRBV6-5; d_call: TRBD1; clone_size: -; cdr3_length: 14; cdr3_aa: CASSYSGGDYGYTF; cdr3_nt: TGTGCCAGCAGTTACTCAGGGGGCGACTATGGCTACACCTTC
j_call: TRBJ2-1; v_call: TRBV5-1; d_call: TRBD2; clone_size: -; cdr3_length: 15; cdr3_aa: CASSLPSGSTNEQFF; cdr3_nt: TGCGCCAGCAGCTTGCCTAGCGGGAGTACCAATGAGCAGTTCTTC
j_call: TRBJ2-7; v_call: TRBV6-5; d_call: TRBD2; clone_size: -; cdr3_length: 12; cdr3_aa: CASSWGGYEQYF; cdr3_nt: TGTGCCAGCAGCTGGGGGGGGTACGAGCAGTACTTC
j_call: TRBJ2-5; v_call: TRBV28; d_call: TRBD1; clone_size: -; cdr3_length: 18; cdr3_aa: CASSFSRGQRAVQETQYF; cdr3_nt: TGTGCCAGCAGTTTTTCTAGGGGGCAACGAGCTGTCCAAGAGACCCAGTACTTC
j_call: TRBJ1-1; v_call: TRBV10-3; d_call: -; clone_size: -; cdr3_length: 16; cdr3_aa: CAISESSYQGNTEAFF; cdr3_nt: TGTGCCATCAGTGAGTCTTCGTATCAGGGGAACACTGAAGCTTTCTTT
j_call: TRBJ2-5; v_call: TRBV6-5; d_call: TRBD2; clone_size: once; cdr3_length: 12; cdr3_aa: CAIGGVGETQYF; cdr3_nt: TGTGCCATCGGGGGGGTTGGAGAGACCCAGTACTTC
j_call: TRBJ1-4; v_call: TRBV9; d_call: TRBD1; clone_size: -; cdr3_length: 15; cdr3_aa: CASSTRTGGNEKLFF; cdr3_nt: TGTGCCAGCAGCACCCGGACAGGGGGCAATGAAAAACTGTTTTTT
j_call: TRBJ2-1; v_call: TRBV19; d_call: -; clone_size: -; cdr3_length: 15; cdr3_aa: CASSKLVGSYNEQFF; cdr3_nt: TGTGCCAGTAGTAAACTAGTCGGTTCCTACAATGAGCAGTTCTTC
j_call: TRBJ2-2; v_call: TRBV5-4; d_call: -; clone_size: -; cdr3_length: 17; cdr3_aa: CAIADWSHSGGTGELFF; cdr3_nt: TGTGCGATCGCAGATTGGAGCCATAGCGGAGGCACCGGGGAGCTGTTTTTT
j_call: TRBJ1-5; v_call: TRBV7-6; d_call: -; clone_size: -; cdr3_length: 16; cdr3_aa: CASSLFSGGGYQPQHF; cdr3_nt: TGTGCCAGCAGCTTATTTAGCGGGGGGGGCTATCAGCCCCAGCATTTT
j_call: TRBJ1-2; v_call: TRBV30; d_call: TRBD1; clone_size: -; cdr3_length: 13; cdr3_aa: CAWSFQGGYGYTF; cdr3_nt: TGTGCCTGGAGTTTCCAGGGGGGATATGGCTACACCTTC
j_call: TRBJ1-2; v_call: TRBV5-1; d_call: TRBD1; clone_size: once; cdr3_length: 15; cdr3_aa: CATREGARVNYGYTF; cdr3_nt: TGCGCCACCCGAGAGGGGGCGCGAGTAAACTATGGCTACACCTTC
j_call: TRBJ2-3; v_call: TRBV19; d_call: TRBD2; clone_size: once; cdr3_length: 12; cdr3_aa: CASSMGLAINTF; cdr3_nt: TGTGCCAGTAGTATGGGACTAGCGATAAATACCTTT
j_call: TRBJ2-7; v_call: TRBV28; d_call: -; clone_size: -; cdr3_length: 13; cdr3_aa: CASSRRTGYEQYF; cdr3_nt: TGTGCCAGCAGCAGGAGGACCGGATACGAGCAGTACTTC
j_call: TRBJ2-3; v_call: TRBV19; d_call: -; clone_size: -; cdr3_length: 16; cdr3_aa: CASSIDFVENTDTQYF; cdr3_nt: TGTGCCAGTAGTATAGATTTTGTGGAGAACACAGATACGCAGTATTTT
j_call: TRBJ1-2; v_call: TRBV7-3; d_call: -; clone_size: -; cdr3_length: 13; cdr3_aa: CASSLAGNYGYTF; cdr3_nt: TGTGCCAGCAGCTTAGCCGGTAACTATGGCTACACCTTC
j_call: TRBJ1-1; v_call: TRBV29-1; d_call: -; clone_size: once; cdr3_length: 13; cdr3_aa: CSVNTGMGTEAFF; cdr3_nt: TGCAGCGTTAACACGGGGATGGGAACTGAAGCTTTCTTT
j_call: TRBJ2-6; v_call: TRBV10-3; d_call: TRBD1; clone_size: -; cdr3_length: 20; cdr3_aa: CAISESVGTGVLVGANVLTF; cdr3_nt: TGTGCCATCAGTGAGTCGGTAGGGACAGGGGTTCTAGTCGGGGCCAACGTCCTGACTTTC
j_call: TRBJ1-2; v_call: TRBV5-6; d_call: -; clone_size: once; cdr3_length: 11; cdr3_aa: CASSFEDGYTF; cdr3_nt: TGTGCCAGCAGCTTTGAGGATGGCTACACCTTC
j_call: TRBJ2-1; v_call: TRBV18; d_call: TRBD1; clone_size: once; cdr3_length: 16; cdr3_aa: CASSPLQGAGYNEQFF; cdr3_nt: TGTGCCAGCTCACCACTCCAGGGGGCAGGCTACAATGAGCAGTTCTTC
j_call: TRBJ1-5; v_call: TRBV21-1; d_call: -; clone_size: -; cdr3_length: 17; cdr3_aa: CASSKSKGFIEDQPQHF; cdr3_nt: TGTGCCAGCAGCAAATCTAAGGGGTTTATTGAGGATCAGCCCCAGCATTTT
j_call: TRBJ2-5; v_call: TRBV19; d_call: -; clone_size: -; cdr3_length: 17; cdr3_aa: CASDTGMTSKLEETQYF; cdr3_nt: TGTGCCAGCGACACAGGGATGACTAGCAAGCTCGAAGAGACCCAGTACTTC
j_call: TRBJ1-2; v_call: TRBV15; d_call: -; clone_size: -; cdr3_length: 17; cdr3_aa: CATSRGSGGVKNYGYTF; cdr3_nt: TGTGCCACCAGCAGAGGGTCGGGAGGAGTCAAAAACTATGGCTACACCTTC
j_call: TRBJ2-1; v_call: TRBV18; d_call: TRBD1; clone_size: -; cdr3_length: 15; cdr3_aa: CASSSGQGSNNEQFF; cdr3_nt: TGTGCCAGCTCCTCGGGACAGGGATCCAACAATGAGCAGTTCTTC
j_call: TRBJ2-7; v_call: TRBV11-2; d_call: -; clone_size: -; cdr3_length: 11; cdr3_aa: CASSGLYEQYF; cdr3_nt: TGTGCCAGCTCCGGACTTTACGAGCAGTACTTC
j_call: TRBJ2-7; v_call: TRBV5-5; d_call: -; clone_size: -; cdr3_length: 14; cdr3_aa: CASNVRASSYEQYF; cdr3_nt: TGTGCCAGCAACGTCAGGGCTAGCTCCTACGAGCAGTACTTC
j_call: TRBJ2-1; v_call: TRBV15; d_call: -; clone_size: -; cdr3_length: 15; cdr3_aa: CATREFRGSYNEQFF; cdr3_nt: TGTGCCACCCGCGAATTTCGAGGGTCCTACAATGAGCAGTTCTTC
j_call: TRBJ1-1; v_call: TRBV28; d_call: TRBD1; clone_size: -; cdr3_length: 11; cdr3_aa: CASRLGQGTLF; cdr3_nt: TGTGCCAGCAGACTCGGACAGGGGACGCTCTTT
j_call: TRBJ2-3; v_call: TRBV9; d_call: TRBD2; clone_size: -; cdr3_length: 16; cdr3_aa: CASSAGTSGTTDTQYF; cdr3_nt: TGTGCCAGCAGCGCCGGGACTAGCGGAACCACAGATACGCAGTATTTT
j_call: TRBJ2-5; v_call: TRBV7-9; d_call: TRBD2; clone_size: -; cdr3_length: 17; cdr3_aa: CASSPAGSGFRRWAQYF; cdr3_nt: TGTGCCAGCAGCCCAGCGGGGTCGGGTTTTAGACGGTGGGCCCAGTACTTC
j_call: TRBJ2-3; v_call: TRBV6-5; d_call: TRBD1; clone_size: -; cdr3_length: 14; cdr3_aa: CATTDRVRTDTQYF; cdr3_nt: TGTGCCACCACGGACAGGGTCCGCACAGATACGCAGTATTTT
j_call: TRBJ1-1; v_call: TRBV5-1; d_call: -; clone_size: -; cdr3_length: 14; cdr3_aa: CASRWASGDTEAFF; cdr3_nt: TGCGCCAGCAGATGGGCAAGCGGCGACACTGAAGCTTTCTTT
j_call: TRBJ2-2; v_call: TRBV6-1; d_call: -; clone_size: -; cdr3_length: 13; cdr3_aa: CASSSSRTGELFF; cdr3_nt: TGTGCCAGCAGTAGTAGTCGGACCGGGGAGCTGTTTTTT
j_call: TRBJ1-5; v_call: TRBV6-5; d_call: -; clone_size: -; cdr3_length: 15; cdr3_aa: CASSYSQYSNQPQHF; cdr3_nt: TGTGCCAGCAGTTACTCTCAGTATAGCAATCAGCCCCAGCATTTT
j_call: TRBJ2-2; v_call: TRBV30; d_call: TRBD1; clone_size: -; cdr3_length: 13; cdr3_aa: CAWSHRGTGELFF; cdr3_nt: TGTGCCTGGAGCCACAGGGGGACTGGGGAGCTGTTTTTT
j_call: TRBJ2-4; v_call: TRBV20-1; d_call: TRBD2; clone_size: -; cdr3_length: 11; cdr3_aa: CSAGSGTSRYF; cdr3_nt: TGCAGTGCTGGTTCCGGGACTAGCCGGTACTTC
j_call: TRBJ1-1; v_call: TRBV11-2; d_call: TRBD1; clone_size: once; cdr3_length: 14; cdr3_aa: CASSLADRGILSFF; cdr3_nt: TGTGCCAGCAGCTTAGCCGACAGGGGGATCCTATCTTTCTTT
j_call: TRBJ2-3; v_call: TRBV30; d_call: -; clone_size: -; cdr3_length: 12; cdr3_aa: CAWRSFRDTQYF; cdr3_nt: TGTGCCTGGAGGTCCTTCCGGGATACGCAGTATTTT
j_call: TRBJ2-1; v_call: TRBV7-8; d_call: TRBD2; clone_size: -; cdr3_length: 15; cdr3_aa: CASSLPSGRYNEQFF; cdr3_nt: TGTGCCAGCAGCTTACCTAGCGGAAGATACAATGAGCAGTTCTTC
j_call: TRBJ1-1; v_call: TRBV28; d_call: TRBD1; clone_size: -; cdr3_length: 17; cdr3_aa: CASSLIGTGVSDTEAFF; cdr3_nt: TGTGCCAGCAGTTTAATAGGGACAGGGGTTTCGGACACTGAAGCTTTCTTT
j_call: TRBJ1-5; v_call: TRBV4-1; d_call: -; clone_size: -; cdr3_length: 15; cdr3_aa: CASSLTTPGNQPQHF; cdr3_nt: TGCGCCAGCAGCCTCACCACCCCGGGGAATCAGCCCCAGCATTTT
j_call: TRBJ1-1; v_call: TRBV10-2; d_call: TRBD1; clone_size: -; cdr3_length: 12; cdr3_aa: CASRQGDTEAFF; cdr3_nt: TGCGCCAGCAGACAGGGGGACACTGAAGCTTTCTTT
j_call: TRBJ1-5; v_call: TRBV11-2; d_call: TRBD1; clone_size: -; cdr3_length: 15; cdr3_aa: CASSVQGAGNQPQHF; cdr3_nt: TGTGCCAGCAGCGTCCAGGGGGCGGGCAATCAGCCCCAGCATTTT
j_call: TRBJ2-5; v_call: TRBV19; d_call: TRBD2; clone_size: -; cdr3_length: 15; cdr3_aa: CASSPATSGAETQYF; cdr3_nt: TGTGCCAGTAGTCCGGCGACTAGCGGGGCGGAGACCCAGTACTTC
j_call: TRBJ2-7; v_call: TRBV6-5; d_call: TRBD2; clone_size: once; cdr3_length: 15; cdr3_aa: CASSTLAGDPNGQYF; cdr3_nt: TGTGCCAGCAGCACACTAGCGGGGGACCCTAACGGGCAGTACTTC
j_call: TRBJ2-3; v_call: TRBV6-5; d_call: -; clone_size: -; cdr3_length: 13; cdr3_aa: CASSYSDYSAQYF; cdr3_nt: TGTGCCAGCAGTTACTCGGACTACTCTGCGCAGTATTTT
j_call: TRBJ2-1; v_call: TRBV2; d_call: TRBD2; clone_size: -; cdr3_length: 15; cdr3_aa: CASSERTSVYNEQFF; cdr3_nt: TGTGCCAGCAGTGAAAGGACTAGCGTCTACAATGAGCAGTTCTTC
j_call: TRBJ2-1; v_call: TRBV10-1; d_call: -; clone_size: once; cdr3_length: 13; cdr3_aa: CASSEWGSGEQFF; cdr3_nt: TGCGCCAGCAGTGAATGGGGTAGCGGAGAGCAGTTCTTC
j_call: TRBJ2-2; v_call: TRBV7-9; d_call: -; clone_size: -; cdr3_length: 13; cdr3_aa: CASSFQSTGELFF; cdr3_nt: TGTGCCAGCAGTTTCCAATCCACCGGGGAGCTGTTTTTT